One T cell receptor beta chain is described in this entry. Antigen: not known. This record comes from a study of monozygotic twins with inflammatory bowel disease. General observations from the study: Twin concordance left repertoire similarity unchanged, with limited power a possible explanation for this lack of difference.

The CDR3 is 17 residues long. TCRdb reprocessed the 5' RACE reads and stores each CDR3 protein as one record, lacking DNA. Its table records approximately 300,000 distinct CDR3 sequences. The chain links TRBV12-3 or TRBV12-4 to TRBJ2-7; TCRdb reports TRBD1, a call that lacks DNA to check it against. Material for sequencing was blood. The sequence derives from a human donor with ulcerative colitis or Crohn's disease, or a healthy co-twin of an affected twin (not recorded which). The CDR3 reads CASSFDDFTGTRYEQYF.